This TCR beta chain was captured by sequencing in a study of shared clonotypes between healthy human individuals (dated by TCRdb to 2020 to 2021). About the investigation overall: Two women and three men aged 18 to 49 years were included in the cohort. For each donor, CD4 naive and CD4 memory were each given three plates, CD8 naive was given two plates, and CD8 memory was given one plate. To estimate repertoire size and how much clonotype sharing occurs between individuals, the study deeply sequenced the blood TCR repertoires of about five healthy adults. To increase sequencing depth and limit assay-specific biases, different laboratories used diverse techniques to prepare libraries and sequence TCR repertoires. Leukapheresis yielded between about 0.94 and 9 billion PBMCs per donor. What the study reported, not specific to this receptor: Larger estimated clonotype richness was generally found for naive subsets than for memory subsets. Pairwise subsampling led to the expectation that sequencing depth would affect the degree of clonotype sharing among donors. Even with the large sequencing depth, rarefaction of the sorted-subset datasets indicated that sequencing was incomplete. The small number of donors limited the genetic and exposure-history diversity represented. Across a few donors, approximately 5% of naive CD4, around 3.3% of naive CD8, 2% to 2.5% of memory CD4, and about 0.44% of memory CD8 clonotypes were shared. Only blood was sampled, and tissue TCR repertoires likely differ from those in blood. Higher generation probabilities were observed for clonotypes shared by all four sorted-subset donors than for non-shared clonotypes.

The donors were healthy, HIV-negative adults with no recently reported acute infections or vaccinations. Every donor was a Caucasian adult living in Nashville, Tennessee, USA. CD4+ T cells were enriched by magnetic negative selection, after which naive cells were positively selected on CD45RA and the negative fraction was taken as the memory subset. Blood was collected by leukapheresis, and PBMCs were isolated by Ficoll-Histopaque density gradient centrifugation and then cryopreserved in liquid nitrogen vapor phase. Analytical flow cytometry was used to check the purity and quantity of each magnetically sorted T cell population. From each sorted fraction, genomic DNA was isolated and quantified by UV absorbance on a Nanodrop 2000c. About this clone itself: Its binding antigen is unknown. There are no base qualities to consult, and no much larger clone falls within one base.

Using the deep immunoSEQ assay, multiplex PCR amplified TCR CDR3 regions from genomic DNA. Extracted genomic DNA from each cell subset was distributed evenly across all wells of several immunoSEQ 96-well plates, and each plate was treated as a replicate. For sorted subsets, roughly 0.2 ug genomic DNA, equal to about 30,000 T cell genomes, was loaded into each replicate PCR. Purified libraries were measured with a Qubit 3.0 fluorometer, size-checked on a Bioanalyzer 2100, and measured again with the KAPA Library Quantification kit. Each immunoSEQ 96-well plate was sequenced on its own single-read 150-cycle Illumina NextSeq 550 flow cell. The source study handled its data this way. Because the immunoSEQ output held only junctional sequences and lacked quality scores, the filtering could not match the filtering applied to full-length reads. To assign V/J genes and CDR3, sequences were annotated against IMGT germline references using PyIR, a Python wrapper for IgBLAST v1.9. Reads with weak V/J assignments (E-value above 1e-6), missing CDR3, stop codons, out-of-frame junctions, or ambiguous translated residues were removed. V3J clonotypes were defined as sequences sharing an identical inferred V gene, J gene, and CDR3 amino acid sequence. The percentage overlap between two repertoires was calculated by dividing the number of shared unique clonotypes by the size of the smaller repertoire. RTK rarefaction, the Chao1 estimator, and Recon v2.1 estimates of unobserved clonotypes were used to assess repertoire richness. Generation probabilities were computed with OLGA for all TCRbeta clonotypes obtained by the gDNA method from several donors. Not all clones reach the TCRdb copy of this immuneACCESS table, which keeps in-frame sequences only. Checked studies attribute under half of the gap to unresolved V genes and leave the rest unexplained. The V and J calls and clone size were taken over from that table, and D and trimming were inferred from the DNA. The sample data list about 1.1 million clones, and approximately 78% of these were observed just once. Of the sample, under 0.6% falls within the top ten clones.

This receptor was identified in a man aged 18-30 years in good health. Some clones in this sample may be carry-over from other donors' samples. The sample was memory CD4+ T cells from PBMCs. The cell subset or site tag for this specimen amounts to: CD45RA-negative fraction.

At the DNA level, the sequence is TGTGCCAGCAGCACCCTCCGGGGGGCGCGTTCGGGTGAGCAGTACTTC. Translated, it gives CASSTLRGARSGEQYF. The rearrangement joined TRBV5-6 to TRBJ2-5, and the D gene may be TRBD2, 7 bases matching. V and J lose 4 bases and 11 bases, and a span of 27 bases separates them. The germline V gene yields SGHDT for CDR1 and YYEEEE for CDR2. The CDR3 has 16 amino acids, counting the end cysteine and phenylalanine. The DNA shown is the 48-base CDR3, in frame from base 1.